This TCR beta chain was obtained from a study of control samples from healthy donors and cancer patients. Assay used: immunoSEQ multiplex PCR; TCRdb lists only in-frame clones, some missing. This repertoire shows around 230,000 clones, about 95% found once; its top ten account for about 1.6%. The germline gives CDR1 SGHNT, CDR2 YENEEA. J lost 2 bases, V lost 5 bases, and 8 bases had no gene match. The CDR3 has 16 residues. V and J are TRBV11-3 and TRBJ2-4; 8 positions agree with TRBD1. Sequenced input: blood. The TCR originated in a man in his forties or fifties in good health. Here the CDR3 DNA reads TGTGCCAGCAGCCCACGGACAGGGCAGCCCAAAAACATTCAGTACTTC. It encodes CASSPRTGQPKNIQYF.